This section outlines one T cell receptor beta chain sequence together with its context. The target antigen is unknown. These data are taken from a study of spatial heterogeneity in lung cancer. The overall study: Matched bulk RNA-seq yielded a T cell transcriptional module score. Counts of TCR transcripts in tumor regions correlated strongly with that score. Overall study results and limits: Expanded TCRs that were ubiquitous or regional had counts tracking ubiquitous and regional nonsynonymous mutations, respectively. Counts of expanded alpha and beta TCRs within tumors tracked the tumor nonsynonymous mutation count.

Documented time point: sample taken at primary tumor resection. In each case, whole RNA from tumor, nontumor lung or frozen PBMC was sequenced unsorted. A distinct unique molecular identifier was carried by each TCR cDNA molecule. TCRdb processed the 5' RACE reads anew with MiXCR; each CDR3 protein has one entry. The sample lists roughly 15,000 distinct CDR3 sequences, roughly 7.3% occurring once. The V and J ends lost 2 bases and 1 base respectively, with 7 bases between them. The CDR3 is 15 amino acids. Germline V gene sequence: CDR1 SGHDT, CDR2 YYEEEE. The chain carries TRBV5-6 and TRBJ2-6; D might be TRBD1 (5 bases). This receptor was taken from a male donor with early-stage non-small cell lung cancer. Sequenced material: lung tumor tissue, taken at surgery. Here the CDR3 DNA reads TGTGCCAGCAGCTTCAGGGAATCTGGGGCCAACGTCCTGACTTTC. Residues: CASSFRESGANVLTF. Together with reference TRBV5-6 and TRBJ2-6, the CDR3 gives the full variable domain: DAGVTQSPTHLIKTRGQQVTLRCSPKSGHDTVSWYQQALGQGPQFIFQYYEEEERQRGNFPDRFSGHQFPNYSSELNVNALLLGDSALYLCASSFRESGANVLTFGAGSRLTVL.